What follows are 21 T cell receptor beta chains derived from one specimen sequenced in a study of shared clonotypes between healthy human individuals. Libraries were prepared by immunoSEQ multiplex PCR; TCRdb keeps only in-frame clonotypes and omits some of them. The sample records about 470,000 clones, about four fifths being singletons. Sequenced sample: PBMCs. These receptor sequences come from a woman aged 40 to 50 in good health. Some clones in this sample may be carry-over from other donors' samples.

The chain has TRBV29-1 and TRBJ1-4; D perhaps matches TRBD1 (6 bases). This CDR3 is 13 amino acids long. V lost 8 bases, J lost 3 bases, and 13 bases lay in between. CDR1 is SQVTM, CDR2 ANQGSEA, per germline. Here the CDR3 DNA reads TGCAGCATTAGACAGGCGGCTAATGAAAAACTGTTTTTT. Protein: CSIRQAANEKLFF.

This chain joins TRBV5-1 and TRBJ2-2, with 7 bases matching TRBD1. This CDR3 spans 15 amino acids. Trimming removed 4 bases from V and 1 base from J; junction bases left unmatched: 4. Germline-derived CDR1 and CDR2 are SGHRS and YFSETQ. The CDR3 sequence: CASSRRQGNTGELFF. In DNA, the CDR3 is TGCGCCAGCAGCCGGAGACAGGGGAACACCGGGGAGCTGTTTTTT.

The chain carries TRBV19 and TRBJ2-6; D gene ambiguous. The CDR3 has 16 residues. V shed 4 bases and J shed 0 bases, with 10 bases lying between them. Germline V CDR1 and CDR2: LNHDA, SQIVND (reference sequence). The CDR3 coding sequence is TGTGCCAGTAGTACAAGACTTCACTCTGGGGCCAACGTCCTGACTTTC. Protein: CASSTRLHSGANVLTF.

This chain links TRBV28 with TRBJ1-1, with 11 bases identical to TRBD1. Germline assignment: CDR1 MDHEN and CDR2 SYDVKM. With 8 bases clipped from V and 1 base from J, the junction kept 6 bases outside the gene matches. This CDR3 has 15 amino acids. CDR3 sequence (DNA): TGTGCCAGCCAGGGACAGGGGGGGTGGAACACTGAAGCTTTCTTT. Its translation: CASQGQGGWNTEAFF.

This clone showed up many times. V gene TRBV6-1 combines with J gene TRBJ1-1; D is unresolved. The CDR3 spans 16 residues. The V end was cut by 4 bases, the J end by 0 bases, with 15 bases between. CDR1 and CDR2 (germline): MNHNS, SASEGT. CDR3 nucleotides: TGTGCCAGCAGTGTAAGGAACAGCCGGATGAACACTGAAGCTTTCTTT. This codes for CASSVRNSRMNTEAFF.

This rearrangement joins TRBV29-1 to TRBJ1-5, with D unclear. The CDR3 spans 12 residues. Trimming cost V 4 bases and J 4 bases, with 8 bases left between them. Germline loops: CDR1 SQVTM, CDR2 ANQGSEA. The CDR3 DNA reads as TGCAGCGTTGGGGAGACTAATCAGCCCCAGCATTTT. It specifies CSVGETNQPQHF.

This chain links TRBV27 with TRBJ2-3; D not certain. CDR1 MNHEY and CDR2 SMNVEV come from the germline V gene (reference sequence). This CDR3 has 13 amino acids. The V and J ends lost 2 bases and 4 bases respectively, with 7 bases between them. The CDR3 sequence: CASSLEWADTQYF. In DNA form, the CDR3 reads TGTGCCAGCAGTTTAGAGTGGGCAGATACGCAGTATTTT.

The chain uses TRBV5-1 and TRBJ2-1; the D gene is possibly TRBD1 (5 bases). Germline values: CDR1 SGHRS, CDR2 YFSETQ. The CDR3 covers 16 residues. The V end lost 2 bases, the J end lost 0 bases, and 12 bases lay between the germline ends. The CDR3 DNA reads TGCGCCAGCAGCTTCTCAGGGCTGAACTCCTACAATGAGCAGTTCTTC. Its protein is CASSFSGLNSYNEQFF.

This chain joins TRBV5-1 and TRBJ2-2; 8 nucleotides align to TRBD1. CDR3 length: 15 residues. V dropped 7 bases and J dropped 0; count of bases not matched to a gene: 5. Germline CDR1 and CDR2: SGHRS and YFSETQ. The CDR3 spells CASLTGDPNTGELFF. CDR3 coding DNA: TGCGCCAGCCTGACAGGGGACCCGAACACCGGGGAGCTGTTTTTT.

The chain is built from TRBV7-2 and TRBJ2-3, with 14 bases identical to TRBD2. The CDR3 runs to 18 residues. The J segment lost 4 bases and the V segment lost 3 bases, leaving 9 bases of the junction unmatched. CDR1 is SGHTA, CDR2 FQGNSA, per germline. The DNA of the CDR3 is TGTGCCAGCAGCTTTCAGGGGACTAGCGGGAGCGGTTCAGATACGCAGTATTTT. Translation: CASSFQGTSGSGSDTQYF.

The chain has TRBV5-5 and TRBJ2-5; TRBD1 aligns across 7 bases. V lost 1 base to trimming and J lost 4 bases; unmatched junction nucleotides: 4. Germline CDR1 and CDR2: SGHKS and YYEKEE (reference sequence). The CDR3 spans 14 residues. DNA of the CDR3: TGTGCCAGCAGCTTGTTGTCAGGGGGAGAGACCCAGTACTTC. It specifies CASSLLSGGETQYF.

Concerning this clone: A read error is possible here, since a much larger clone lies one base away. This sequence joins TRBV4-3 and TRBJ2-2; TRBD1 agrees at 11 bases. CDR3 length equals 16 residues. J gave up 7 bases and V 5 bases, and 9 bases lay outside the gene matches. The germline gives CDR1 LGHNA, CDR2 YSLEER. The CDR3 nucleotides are TGCGCCAGCAGCTCCGGACAGGGGGCTGGTGTCGGGGAGCTGTTTTTT. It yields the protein CASSSGQGAGVGELFF.

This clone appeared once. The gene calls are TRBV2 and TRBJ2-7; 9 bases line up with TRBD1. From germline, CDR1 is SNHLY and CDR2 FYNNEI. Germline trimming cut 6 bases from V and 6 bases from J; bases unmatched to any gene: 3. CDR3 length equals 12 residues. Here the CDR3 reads CASRTGGSEQYF. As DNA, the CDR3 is TGTGCCAGCAGGACAGGGGGTTCCGAGCAGTACTTC.

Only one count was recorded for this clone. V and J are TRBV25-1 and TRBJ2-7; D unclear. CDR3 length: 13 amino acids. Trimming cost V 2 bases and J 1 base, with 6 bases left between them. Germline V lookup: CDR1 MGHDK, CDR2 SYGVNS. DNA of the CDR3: TGTGCCAGCAGTGAAGGCCGGTCCTACGAGCAGTACTTC. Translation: CASSEGRSYEQYF.

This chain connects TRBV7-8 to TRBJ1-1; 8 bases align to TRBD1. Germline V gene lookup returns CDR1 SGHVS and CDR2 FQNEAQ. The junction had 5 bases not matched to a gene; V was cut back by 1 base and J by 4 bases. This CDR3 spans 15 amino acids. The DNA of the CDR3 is TGTGCCAGCAGCTTAGTCAGGGGGCCTAGCACTGAAGCTTTCTTT. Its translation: CASSLVRGPSTEAFF.

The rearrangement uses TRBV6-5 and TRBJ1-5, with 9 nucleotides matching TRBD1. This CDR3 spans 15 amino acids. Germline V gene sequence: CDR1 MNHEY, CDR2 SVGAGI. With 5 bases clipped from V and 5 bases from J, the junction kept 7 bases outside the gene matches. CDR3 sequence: CASSRDRARDQPQHF. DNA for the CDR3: TGTGCCAGCAGTCGGGACAGGGCTCGGGATCAGCCCCAGCATTTT.

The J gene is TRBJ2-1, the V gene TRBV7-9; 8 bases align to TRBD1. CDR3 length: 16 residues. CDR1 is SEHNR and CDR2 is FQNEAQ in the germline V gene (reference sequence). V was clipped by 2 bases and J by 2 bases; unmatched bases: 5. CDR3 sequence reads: CASSLRSGGTYNEQFF. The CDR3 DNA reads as TGTGCCAGCAGCTTAAGGTCAGGGGGCACCTACAATGAGCAGTTCTTC.

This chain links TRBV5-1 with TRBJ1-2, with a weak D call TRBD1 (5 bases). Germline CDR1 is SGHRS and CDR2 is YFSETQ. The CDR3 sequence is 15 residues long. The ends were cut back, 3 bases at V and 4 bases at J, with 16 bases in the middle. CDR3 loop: CASSSDGGRSYGYTF. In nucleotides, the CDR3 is TGCGCCAGCAGCTCGGACGGGGGAAGGTCCTATGGCTACACCTTC.

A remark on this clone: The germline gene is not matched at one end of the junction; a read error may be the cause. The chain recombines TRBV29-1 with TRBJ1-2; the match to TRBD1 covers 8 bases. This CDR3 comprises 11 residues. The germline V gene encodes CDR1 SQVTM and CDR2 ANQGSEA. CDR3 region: CSVLQGASRYF. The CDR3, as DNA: TGCAGCGTTTTGCAGGGGGCCTCGAGATACTTC. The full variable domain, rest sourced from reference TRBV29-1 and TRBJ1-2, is SAVISQKPSRDICQRGTSLTIQCQVDSQVTMMFWYRQQPGQSLTLIATANQGSEATYESGFVIDKFPISRPNLTFSTLTVSNMSPEDSSIYLCSVLQGASRYFGSGTRLTVV.

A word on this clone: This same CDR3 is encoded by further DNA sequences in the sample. The CDR3: CASSRDSKNTEAFF. CDR3 sequence (DNA): TGTGCCAGCTCACGGGACAGCAAGAACACTGAAGCTTTCTTT. This chain uses TRBV18 with TRBJ1-1; 7 bases match TRBD1. The V gene end was trimmed by 4 bases and the J gene end by 1 base; junction bases not matched to a gene: 3. The germline V gene encodes CDR1 KGHSH and CDR2 LQKENI. This CDR3 has 14 residues.

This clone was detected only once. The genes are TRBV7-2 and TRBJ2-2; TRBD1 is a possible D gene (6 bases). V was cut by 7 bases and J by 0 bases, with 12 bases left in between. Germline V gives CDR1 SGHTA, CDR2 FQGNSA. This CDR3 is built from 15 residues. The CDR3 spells CASNGDISNTGELFF. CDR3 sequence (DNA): TGTGCCAGCAACGGGGACATCTCGAACACCGGGGAGCTGTTTTTT.